The 8 T cell receptor beta chains presented below share a single source sample, sequenced in a study of OX40 agonist ivuxolimab in advanced cancers. The data were produced by immunoSEQ multiplex PCR, yet TCRdb's version contains in-frame clones alone and is incomplete. The table includes 80,000 or so clones, 86% detected once. Sequencing was performed on CD4+ or CD8+ T cells sorted from blood, taken in a trial of the OX40 agonist ivuxolimab. The source of these receptors is an adult with an advanced solid tumor such as melanoma, head and neck, liver or kidney cancer.

The chain combines TRBV21-1 with TRBJ1-5. TRBV21-1 is a pseudogene segment. The CDR3 runs 14 residues. The CDR3 is CASSKGGGVSPQHF. In DNA, the CDR3 is TGTGCCAGCAGCAAAGGGGGAGGGGTTTCGCCCCAGCATTTT.

The J gene is TRBJ2-7, the V gene TRBV7-9, with 7 bases identical to TRBD1. Germline lookup yields CDR1 SEHNR and CDR2 FQNEAQ (reference sequence). Trimming cost V 5 bases and J 7 bases; bases outside gene matches: 11. The CDR3 loop spans 14 amino acids. This CDR3 is CASSLQGQAWEQYF. DNA of the CDR3: TGTGCCAGCAGCCTCCAAGGACAGGCGTGGGAGCAGTACTTC.

V gene TRBV6-1 combines with J gene TRBJ1-5; TRBD1 is a possible D gene (6 bases). The V and J ends lost 2 bases and 2 bases respectively, with 10 bases between them. The germline V gene has CDR1 MNHNS and CDR2 SASEGT. This CDR3 is built from 15 residues. As DNA, the CDR3 is TGTGCCAGCAGTGAAACCAGGGGTGGCAATCAGCCCCAGCATTTT. Translated: CASSETRGGNQPQHF.

The rearrangement uses TRBV27 and TRBJ2-7, with no clear D. V was cut by 2 bases and J by 5 bases, with 16 bases left in between. The CDR3 totals 15 residues. Germline assignment: CDR1 MNHEY and CDR2 SMNVEV (reference sequence). The CDR3 loop reads CASSLRGPRTDEQYF. CDR3 bases: TGTGCCAGCAGTTTACGAGGCCCTCGTACGGACGAGCAGTACTTC.

The gene calls are TRBV6-6 and TRBJ1-2, with D possibly being TRBD1 (5 bases). V was cut by 2 bases and J by 2 bases, with 12 bases left in between. From germline, CDR1 is MNHNY and CDR2 SVGAGI (reference sequence). The CDR3 has 15 amino acids. The CDR3 sequence is CASSYQGVKNYGYTF. The CDR3 DNA reads TGTGCCAGCAGTTACCAAGGGGTAAAAAACTATGGCTACACCTTC.

The genes are TRBV6-4 and TRBJ1-5; no definite D call. The CDR3 has 13 residues. V was pared by 6 bases and J by 0 bases, with 6 bases between. Germline CDR1 reads MRHNA; CDR2 reads SNTAGT. The CDR3 DNA reads TGTGCCAGCAGCCCAGTTAGCAATCAGCCCCAGCATTTT. Protein product: CASSPVSNQPQHF.

The rearrangement links TRBV7-2 to TRBJ2-7; no clear D gene. Per germline, CDR1 SGHTA and CDR2 FQGNSA. The CDR3 has 14 amino acids. Trimming shortened V by 2 bases and J by 7 bases, and 15 bases separated the two germline ends. CDR3: CASSLSGRLGEQYF. Here the CDR3 DNA reads TGTGCCAGCAGCTTATCAGGCAGGCTGGGGGAGCAGTACTTC. The full variable domain, completed using reference TRBV7-2 and TRBJ2-7, is GAGVSQSPSNKVTEKGKDVELRCDPISGHTALYWYRQSLGQGLEFLIYFQGNSAPDKSGLPSDRFSAERTGGSVSTLTIQRTQQEDSAVYLCASSLSGRLGEQYFGPGTRLTVT.

CDR3 residues: CASSTTRDSRNQPQHF. CDR3 bases: TGTGCCAGTAGCACTACCCGGGACAGCCGCAATCAGCCCCAGCATTTT. The rearrangement links TRBV19 to TRBJ1-5, with 7 bases fitting TRBD1. V gave up 6 bases and J gave up 2 bases; unmatched junction bases: 10. CDR1 and CDR2 from the germline V gene are LNHDA and SQIVND (reference sequence). The CDR3 spans 16 residues.